This T cell receptor (beta chain) was retrieved from a study of memory CD4+ T cells and cytomegalovirus serostatus (dated by TCRdb to 2018 to 2020). For the study in its entirety: The cohort comprised 33 healthy Belgian adults, 9 CMV seropositive and around 24 CMV seronegative. To replicate a published TCR-based CMV serostatus classifier, the researchers sequenced the CD4+ memory TCRbeta repertoires of a Belgian cohort whose cytomegalovirus serostatus was known. The paper as a whole reports these results and caveats: For predicting CMV serostatus, the median bootstrapped AUC was roughly 0.95 using the original framework and around 0.9 using a US-trained random forest. The results were interpreted as suggesting that the CMV-associated TCR signature is mostly present in the CD4+ memory repertoire. Among the 160 or so previously reported CMV-associated TCRbeta sequences, 67 showed up in the CD4+ memory repertoires, with each one found in between one and five individuals. On the Belgian cohort, the classifier built on the original framework reached a median bootstrapped AUC of around 0.95, with a 95% CI of 0.76-1.00. Unlike the original study, which covered naive and memory CD4+ and CD8+ populations, the Belgian study sequenced only CD4+CD45RO+ memory cells.

Regarding this clone: This clone's antigen is unknown. Nothing much larger sits one base from this clone, and base qualities are not available.

CDR1 SNHLY and CDR2 FYNNEI are derived from the germline V gene. Trimming at the junction amounts to 6 bases on V and 2 bases on J, and the germline ends lie 12 bases apart. Measured from the cysteine to the phenylalanine, the CDR3 is 14 residues long. Only the CDR3 region is kept as DNA, spanning 42 bases read in frame from base 1. The Quick-DNA Microprep Kit was used to extract genomic DNA from the sorted cells. Amplification of TCRbeta DNA was done with the immunoSEQ hsTCRbeta kit, following the protocol from the manufacturer. TCRbeta libraries were sequenced on an Illumina MiSeq instrument. The original methods were these. Removing out-of-frame sequences left 2,204,828 distinct TCRbeta sequences, an average of approximately 65,000 per individual. Each individual was scored by the count of 164 previously reported CMV-associated TCRbeta sequences and the total productive distinct TCRbeta count. A beta-binomial model was reimplemented in Python, and scikit-learn random forests with default parameters were trained on US cohort data. Classifier performance on the Belgian cohort was reported as the median AUC with percentile confidence intervals calculated over 10,000 bootstrap iterations. TCRdb's version of the immuneACCESS table is confined to in-frame rearrangements and falls short of the full clone set. An unresolved V gene accounts for under half of the shortfall where checked; the remainder is of unknown origin. The V and J calls and the clone size are those of that table, but D and trimming were determined from the DNA. This sample has some 40,000 clones in its table, and approximately 79% of those were observed once. The ten largest account for less than 6% of the sample.

A FACSAria II was used to sort memory CD4+ T cells, defined as single viable CD3+CD4+CD8-CD45RO+ cells. CMV serostatus was determined using a Roche Elecsys assay that detects serum IgG against CMV pp150, pp28, p38 and p52. After thawing, total CD4+ T cells were enriched by positive selection with CD4 magnetic microbeads. Samples originated from another study that specifically interrogated the CD4+ T cell memory repertoire. Peripheral blood mononuclear cells were isolated and cryopreserved according to standard operating procedures, and serum was kept at -80 degrees C. Staining used CD3-PerCP (BW264/56), CD4-APC (RPA-T4), CD45RO-PE (UCHT1) and CD8-Pacific Orange (3B5) antibodies, with Sytox blue excluding non-viable cells.

This chain joins TRBV2 to TRBJ2-3, and perhaps TRBD1 as D gene, on 6 matching bases. Material: memory CD4+ T cells from blood. The clonotype comes from an adult in good health and CMV-seropositive. The CDR3 amino acid sequence is: CASRDSLYTDTQYF. The DNA sequence is given as TGTGCCAGCAGGGACAGTCTCTACACAGATACGCAGTATTTT. When the CDR3 is completed using the reference TRBV2 and TRBJ2-3 genes on either side, the full variable domain is EPEVTQTPSHQVTQMGQEVILRCVPISNHLYFYWYRQILGQKVEFLVSFYNNEISEKSEIFDDQFSVERPDGSNFTLKIRSTKLEDSAMYFCASRDSLYTDTQYFGPGTRLTVL.